What follows is one TCR beta chain and its context. What it recognizes is unknown. The sample belongs to a study of shared clonotypes between healthy human individuals. On ten immunoSEQ deep assay plates, unsorted PBMC DNA was sequenced. Assay: immunoSEQ multiplex PCR; the TCRdb copy retains only in-frame clones and omits some. The data contain roughly 500,000 clones, over 70% of them singletons. Germline values: CDR1 MDHEN, CDR2 SYDVKM. The V end was cut by 1 base, the J end by 4 bases, with 13 bases between. The CDR3 has 16 residues. Whole-study findings and limits: Only blood underwent sampling, and tissue repertoires likely differ.

The genes are TRBV28 and TRBJ1-4, with D perhaps matching TRBD1 (6 bases). The sequenced sample was PBMCs. The sequence came from a woman between 40 and 50 years old in good health. Some clones in this sample may be carry-over from other donors' samples. CDR3 sequence: CASSLFAGGINEKLFF. The CDR3 region has the DNA TGTGCCAGCAGTTTATTCGCGGGGGGCATTAATGAAAAACTGTTTTTT.